This T cell receptor beta chain was recorded in a study of shared clonotypes between healthy human individuals. Those who donated were healthy HIV-negative adults, with no recent acute infections or vaccinations reported. Findings and caveats of the study: In having few donors, the study represented limited genetic and exposure-history diversity. Rarefaction indicated that sorted-subset sequencing remained incomplete although depth was large.

Sorted subsets were amplified in replicate PCRs using around 0.2 ug DNA, 30,000 to 35,000 T cell genomes. TCRdb's table, derived via immunoSEQ multiplex PCR, lists solely in-frame clones and lacks some. The sample shows 550,000 to 800,000 clones, about nine tenths of them seen only once. As for this clone: Its antigen is unknown.

Per germline, CDR1 LNHNV and CDR2 YYDKDF (reference sequence). V was trimmed by 5 bases and J by 0 bases, leaving 10 bases between them. This CDR3 spans 15 amino acids. The receptor was isolated from a man between 18 and 35 years old in good health. Some clones in this sample may be carry-over from other donors' samples. The sequencing sample was made of memory CD8+ T cells from PBMCs. The subset is: CD45RO+ cells pooled with CCR7-negative TemRA cells. J is TRBJ1-4 and V is TRBV15; D ambiguous. The DNA of the CDR3 is TGTGCCACCAGCGTAATGATTGCAACTAATGAAAAACTGTTTTTT. Amino acids: CATSVMIATNEKLFF.